Below, 27 T cell receptor beta chains from the same sample are listed, as sequenced in a study of identical twins (dated by TCRdb to about 2016). The library was prepared using 5' RACE. Sequencing used an Illumina HiSeq 2000. TCRdb cleaned the public reads at Q25 with fastp, built clones with MiXCR and kept in-frame beta chains. One record per CDR3 amino acid sequence lists the most common genes and DNA. This sample has 150,000 or so distinct CDR3 sequences in its table, and roughly 3.3% of those were observed once. Around 8.1% of the sample is held by the ten biggest clonotypes. The sequencing sample was made of memory T cells sorted from blood. This sample's cell subset or site label indicates: CD45RO+ enriched T cells. All receptors come from a man in his late teens or twenties in good health.

There are many counts of this clonotype. This rearrangement joins TRBV24-1 to TRBJ2-5; 13 bases are a match to TRBD2. The CDR3 runs 15 residues. Germline V gene sequence: CDR1 KGHDR, CDR2 SFDVKD. J was trimmed by 4 bases and V by 7 bases; bases with no gene match: 5. The CDR3 spells CATSRTSGSLETQYF. CDR3 nucleotides: TGTGCCACCAGCCGGACTAGCGGGAGCCTAGAGACCCAGTACTTC.

In its sample, this clonotype was seen many times. This chain joins TRBV5-1 and TRBJ2-7; 8 positions match TRBD1. With V trimmed by 0 bases and J by 3 bases, 5 bases remained unmatched. This CDR3 is built from 15 residues. The germline gives CDR1 SGHRS, CDR2 YFSETQ. The CDR3 protein is CASSLDGQGNYEQYF. The CDR3 DNA is TGCGCCAGCAGCTTGGATGGACAGGGCAACTACGAGCAGTACTTC.

This clonotype occurred many times. The J gene is TRBJ2-5, the V gene TRBV15; 11 bases fit TRBD2. CDR1 and CDR2 (germline): LNHNV, YYDKDF (reference sequence). V was clipped by 3 bases and J by 5 bases; unmatched bases: 8. The CDR3 length is 16 residues. The CDR3 DNA reads as TGTGCCACCAGCAGGGCAATACTAGCGGGAGATGAGACCCAGTACTTC. Translating it yields CATSRAILAGDETQYF.

This clonotype appeared many times. The V call is TRBV5-1, the J call TRBJ2-7, with 7 nucleotides matching TRBD2. After removal of 0 bases from V and 4 bases from J, the junction contained 4 bases not matched to a gene. The V gene's germline CDR1 is SGHRS and CDR2 YFSETQ. This CDR3 has 14 amino acids. CDR3 sequence (DNA): TGCGCCAGCAGCTTGGAAGCGGGGAGGTACGAGCAGTACTTC. Protein product: CASSLEAGRYEQYF.

This clonotype was recorded at least ten times. The chain joins TRBV3-1 to TRBJ2-5; 7 bases fit TRBD1. CDR3 length equals 15 residues. Germline CDR1 and CDR2: LGHDT and YNNKEL (reference sequence). V shed 4 bases and J 3 bases; nucleotides not matched to a gene: 8. The CDR3 reads CASSPSFGQEETQYF. The DNA for the CDR3 is TGTGCCAGCAGCCCGTCGTTCGGACAGGAAGAGACCCAGTACTTC.

This clonotype occurred many times. The rearrangement joins TRBV20-1 to TRBJ2-1, with 12 nucleotides matching TRBD2. Germline assignment: CDR1 DFQATT and CDR2 SNEGSKA (reference sequence). The CDR3 sequence is 16 residues long. The V and J ends lost 4 bases and 4 bases, in that order; junction bases with no gene match: 8. The DNA for the CDR3 is TGCAGTGCTACAGTCCTAGCGGGAGGGCGGTACAATGAGCAGTTCTTC. This encodes CSATVLAGGRYNEQFF.

This clonotype has just a few counts. This sequence joins TRBV6-1 and TRBJ1-5; D is ambiguous. This CDR3 region has 13 residues. Germline CDR1 is MNHNS and CDR2 is SASEGT. V was shortened by 2 bases and J by 11 bases, with 13 bases between the two germline ends. This chain's CDR3 is CASSEREAQAQHF. CDR3 coding DNA: TGTGCCAGCAGTGAAAGGGAAGCCCAAGCCCAGCATTTT.

In this sample, this clonotype turned up many times. The chain joins TRBV7-9 to TRBJ1-4, with 7 bases that match TRBD1. CDR1 is SEHNR and CDR2 is FQNEAQ in the germline V gene (reference sequence). The CDR3 is 14 amino acids. The trim removed 5 bases at V and 10 bases at J, leaving 10 bases unmatched. CDR3 region: CASSRDSFLGKLFF. In DNA, the CDR3 is TGTGCCAGCAGCCGGGACAGCTTTTTGGGAAAACTGTTTTTT. Full variable domain (missing parts from reference TRBV7-9 and TRBJ1-4): DTGVSQNPRHKITKRGQNVTFRCDPISEHNRLYWYRQTLGQGPEFLTYFQNEAQLEKSRLLSDRFSAERPKGSFSTLEIQRTEQGDSAMYLCASSRDSFLGKLFFGSGTQLSVL.

At least ten counts were recorded for this clonotype. This chain uses TRBV6-1 with TRBJ1-6; D is unresolved. CDR1 is MNHNS and CDR2 is SASEGT in the germline V gene. V was clipped by 8 bases and J by 7 bases, with 12 bases between them. CDR3 length: 13 amino acids. The CDR3 here is CASQPVPNSPLHF. CDR3 DNA sequence: TGTGCCAGCCAACCGGTCCCAAATTCACCCCTCCACTTT.

This clonotype was observed many times. The CDR3 reads CASSLLGAGPYEQYF. CDR3 bases: TGTGCCAGCAGTTTGTTGGGGGCTGGGCCCTACGAGCAGTACTTC. The V and J genes are TRBV12-3 or TRBV12-4 and TRBJ2-7, with a weak D call TRBD1 (6 bases). The germline V and J ends were trimmed by 3 bases and 2 bases, with 14 bases remaining between them. The CDR3 is 15 amino acids.

Regarding this clonotype: The junction does not match germline at one end; this may be a read error. The gene calls are TRBV5-1 and TRBJ2-5, with unresolved D. The CDR3 loop spans 12 amino acids. Germline CDR1 and CDR2: SGHRS and YFSETQ. The DNA of the CDR3 is TGCGCCAGCCGACGGAATCAAGGGACCCAGTACTTC. Protein: CASRRNQGTQYF.

This clonotype was seen many times. The V and J genes are TRBV12-3 or TRBV12-4 and TRBJ2-5, with D hard to call. Trimming removed 6 bases at V and 1 base at J, with 12 bases between. The CDR3 spans 14 residues. In DNA, the CDR3 is TGTGCCAGCAGCCGCGGACGGGCCCAAGAGACCCAGTACTTC. Its translation: CASSRGRAQETQYF.

This clonotype was counted at least ten times. The chain recombines TRBV7-9 with TRBJ2-7; 9 bases line up with TRBD1. Germline assignment: CDR1 SEHNR and CDR2 FQNEAQ (reference sequence). The length of the CDR3 is 14 residues. V dropped 5 bases and J dropped 5; count of bases not matched to a gene: 7. Written as DNA, the CDR3 is TGTGCCAGCAGCCGAGGGACAGGGATACACGAGCAGTACTTC. Protein product: CASSRGTGIHEQYF.

This clonotype has a count of ten or more. The DNA of the CDR3 is TGCAGTGCTGTCCGAGCGGGGTCTAGCACAGATACGCAGTATTTT. This encodes CSAVRAGSSTDTQYF. The J gene is TRBJ2-3, the V gene TRBV20-1, with 7 bases aligning to TRBD2. Germline trimming cut 5 bases from V and 0 bases from J; bases unmatched to any gene: 8. Germline V lookup: CDR1 DFQATT, CDR2 SNEGSKA (reference sequence). This CDR3 has 15 amino acids.

This clonotype was counted many times. One end of the junction is discordant with germline, which a read error may explain. This chain links TRBV20-1 with TRBJ2-7, with D perhaps TRBD1 (6 bases). There are 13 residues in the CDR3. CDR1 is DFQATT, CDR2 SNEGSKA, per germline (reference sequence). The chain's CDR3 is CSARGGDRIEQYF. The CDR3 coding sequence is TGCAGTGCAAGAGGGGGAGACAGGATCGAGCAGTACTTC.

This clonotype showed up just a few times. The rearrangement joins TRBV28 to TRBJ2-2, with 12 bases lining up with TRBD2. Unmatched junction bases numbered 7, after V lost 6 bases and J lost 8 bases. Germline values: CDR1 MDHEN, CDR2 SYDVKM. This CDR3 contains 15 residues. CDR3 sequence: CASRASGRAAGELFF. CDR3 nucleotides: TGTGCCAGCAGGGCTAGCGGGAGGGCCGCGGGGGAGCTGTTTTTT. The full variable domain, rest sourced from reference TRBV28 and TRBJ2-2, is DVKVTQSSRYLVKRTGEKVFLECVQDMDHENMFWYRQDPGLGLRLIYFSYDVKMKEKGDIPEGYSVSREKKERFSLILESASTNQTSMYLCASRASGRAAGELFFGEGSRLTVL.

This clonotype came up many times. V is TRBV7-6 and J is TRBJ2-5; a weak D match, TRBD2 (6 bases). V was clipped by 0 bases and J by 3 bases, with 11 bases between them. CDR3 size: 15 residues. Germline V CDR1 and CDR2: SGHVS, FNYEAQ. CDR3 loop: CASSLAEGSKETQYF. DNA of the CDR3: TGTGCCAGCAGCTTAGCGGAGGGGAGTAAAGAGACCCAGTACTTC.

This clonotype has at least ten counts. V and J are TRBV20-1 and TRBJ1-1; 7 positions agree with TRBD1. Germline-derived CDR1 and CDR2 are DFQATT and SNEGSKA (reference sequence). The CDR3 has 15 residues. Trimming cost V 6 bases and J 3 bases; bases outside gene matches: 13. The CDR3 spells CSARGNRGWDTEAFF. Here the CDR3 DNA reads TGCAGTGCACGGGGGAACAGGGGCTGGGACACTGAAGCTTTCTTT.

This clonotype was seen at least ten times. This chain connects TRBV29-1 to TRBJ2-3; D remains unclear. In germline, CDR1 is SQVTM, CDR2 ANQGSEA. This CDR3 is built from 11 residues. The ends were cut back, 5 bases at V and 6 bases at J, with 9 bases in the middle. CDR3 sequence reads: CSVSPQDTQYF. The CDR3, as DNA: TGCAGCGTTTCTCCACAGGATACGCAGTATTTT.

The chain links TRBV5-1 to TRBJ2-2; D possibly corresponds to TRBD1 (6 bases). V gave up 1 base and J gave up 2 bases, with 9 bases separating them. Germline V CDR1 and CDR2: SGHRS, YFSETQ. CDR3 size: 15 residues. The DNA of the CDR3 is TGCGCCAGCAGCTTGATAGGGGGTAACACCGGGGAGCTGTTTTTT. Encoded protein: CASSLIGGNTGELFF.

This clonotype has ten or more counts. The junction shows a germline mismatch at one end, possibly a read error. The chain has TRBV7-9 and TRBJ2-5; the D is unclear. Germline lookup yields CDR1 SEHNR and CDR2 FQNEAQ (reference sequence). CDR3 length: 14 amino acids. As DNA, the CDR3 is TGTGCCAGCAGTTTAGGACGGAGCCAAGAGACCCAGTACTTC. It specifies CASSLGRSQETQYF.

The table lists this clonotype with many counts. The J gene is TRBJ2-6, the V gene TRBV27; 12 nucleotides agree with TRBD1. V lost 3 bases, J lost 2 bases, and 2 bases stayed unmatched. The CDR3 has 17 amino acids. Germline CDR1 is MNHEY and CDR2 is SMNVEV (reference sequence). The CDR3, as DNA: TGTGCCAGCAGTTTTGGGACAGGGGGCGCTGGGGCCAACGTCCTGACTTTC. Residues: CASSFGTGGAGANVLTF.

This chain joins TRBV19 and TRBJ2-3; D is uncertain. V was pared by 5 bases and J by 0 bases, with 15 bases between. Germline V gene data show CDR1 as LNHDA and CDR2 as SQIVND (reference sequence). This CDR3 is 16 amino acids long. CDR3: CASSFPQAGSTDTQYF. Written as DNA, the CDR3 is TGTGCCAGTAGTTTTCCCCAGGCCGGTAGCACAGATACGCAGTATTTT.

This clonotype was counted at least ten times. This sequence joins TRBV5-1 and TRBJ1-1, with D possibly matching TRBD1 (5 bases). Germline V gives CDR1 SGHRS, CDR2 YFSETQ. Deletions cut 0 bases from V and 1 base from J, with 19 bases between. The CDR3 has 18 residues. This CDR3 is CASSLEVPGHRANTEAFF. The CDR3, as DNA: TGCGCCAGCAGCTTGGAGGTTCCAGGACATAGAGCGAACACTGAAGCTTTCTTT.

On this clonotype: Being one base from a much bigger clone, this may be a read error. The CDR3 DNA sequence: TGTGCCAGCAGTTCCGGGATAGGGTCTGGGGCCAACGTCCTGACTTTC. The encoded protein is CASSSGIGSGANVLTF. This chain connects TRBV12-3 or TRBV12-4 to TRBJ2-6, with D possibly matching TRBD2 (5 bases). CDR3 length: 16 residues. V lost 4 bases to trimming and J lost 1 base, with 11 bases between them.

This clonotype occurred many times. The chain links TRBV5-1 to TRBJ1-4, with 7 bases identical to TRBD1. The length of the CDR3 is 15 residues. V shed 0 bases, J shed 4 bases, and the junction held 3 bases outside the gene matches. The germline V gene has CDR1 SGHRS and CDR2 YFSETQ. The CDR3 coding sequence is TGCGCCAGCAGCTTGGCAGGGGGTGATAATGAAAAACTGTTTTTT. Translated, it gives CASSLAGGDNEKLFF.

Many counts were recorded for this clonotype. The rearrangement uses TRBV4-1 and TRBJ2-2; no reliable D call. Trimming removed 1 base from V and 7 bases from J, with 7 bases in between. CDR3 size: 13 residues. CDR1 and CDR2 from the germline V gene are MGHRA and YSYEKL. This CDR3 reads CASSQVTIGELFF. The CDR3 nucleotides are TGCGCCAGCAGCCAAGTTACTATCGGGGAGCTGTTTTTT.